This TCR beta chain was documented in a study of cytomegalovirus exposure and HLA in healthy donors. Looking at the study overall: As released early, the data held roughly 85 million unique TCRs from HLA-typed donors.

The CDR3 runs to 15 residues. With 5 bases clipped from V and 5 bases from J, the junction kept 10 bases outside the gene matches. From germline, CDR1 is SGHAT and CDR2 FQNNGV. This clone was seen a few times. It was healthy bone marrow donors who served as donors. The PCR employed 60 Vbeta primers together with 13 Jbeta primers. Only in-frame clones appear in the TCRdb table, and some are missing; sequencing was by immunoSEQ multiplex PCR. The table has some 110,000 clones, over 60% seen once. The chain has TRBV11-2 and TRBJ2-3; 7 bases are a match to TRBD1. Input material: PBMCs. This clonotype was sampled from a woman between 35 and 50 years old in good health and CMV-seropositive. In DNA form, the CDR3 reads TGTGCCAGCAGCACGAACAGGGGATTCGTAGATACGCAGTATTTT. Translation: CASSTNRGFVDTQYF.